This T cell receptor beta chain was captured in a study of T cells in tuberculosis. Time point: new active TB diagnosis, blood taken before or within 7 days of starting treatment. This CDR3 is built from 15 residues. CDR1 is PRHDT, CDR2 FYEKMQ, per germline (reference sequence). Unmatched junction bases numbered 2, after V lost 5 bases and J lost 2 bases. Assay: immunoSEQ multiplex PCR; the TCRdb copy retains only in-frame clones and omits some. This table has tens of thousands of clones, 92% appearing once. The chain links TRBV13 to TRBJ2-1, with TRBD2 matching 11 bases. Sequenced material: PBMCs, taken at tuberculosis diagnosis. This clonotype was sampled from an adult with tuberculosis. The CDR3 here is CASSLLAGAYNEQFF. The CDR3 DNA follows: TGTGCCAGCAGCCTACTAGCGGGAGCCTACAATGAGCAGTTCTTC.